A single sample is the source of the 22 T cell receptor beta chains below, sequenced in a study of T cell responses to AZD1222 COVID-19 vaccine. Sequencing used immunoSEQ multiplex PCR; TCRdb keeps in-frame clones, though not all of them. The data contain tens of thousands of clones, roughly 84% of them seen just once; the ten biggest clones take up approximately 22%. The specimen comprised peripheral blood, sampled on day 0 of MenACWY control vaccination. These receptors all stem from an adult in good health.

This rearrangement joins TRBV14 to TRBJ1-1; tentative D call: TRBD1 (5 bases). Germline-derived CDR1 and CDR2 are SGHDN and FVKESK. Between the trimmed V and J ends, which lost 0 bases and 5 bases, there was a span of 10 bases. The CDR3 has 14 amino acids. The CDR3 nucleotides are TGTGCCAGCAGCCAAGATCTTTCAGGGACTGAAGCTTTCTTT. Translating it yields CASSQDLSGTEAFF.

The rearrangement joins TRBV5-1 to TRBJ2-5; TRBD1 might be the D (6 bases). From germline, CDR1 is SGHRS and CDR2 YFSETQ. CDR3 length equals 14 residues. Trimming pared 0 bases from V and 4 bases from J, leaving 10 bases between. The CDR3 DNA sequence: TGCGCCAGCAGCTTGGGACAGGTAGCAGAGACCCAGTACTTC. It codes for CASSLGQVAETQYF.

This chain uses TRBV12-3 or TRBV12-4 with TRBJ2-1, with D uncertain. Trimming stripped 9 bases from V and 6 bases from J, with 6 bases between. This CDR3 has 10 residues. This CDR3 is CASGINEQFF. DNA for the CDR3: TGTGCCAGTGGGATCAATGAGCAGTTCTTC.

V gene TRBV10-2 combines with J gene TRBJ2-5; 8 nucleotides agree with TRBD1. Losses at the gene ends were 8 bases for V and 5 bases for J; bases not matched to a gene: 19. CDR1 is WSHSY, CDR2 SAAADI, per germline. This CDR3 region has 17 residues. The CDR3 sequence is CASGQVLPGGFRETQYF. The CDR3 DNA sequence: TGCGCCAGCGGGCAGGTGTTGCCAGGGGGCTTTAGGGAGACCCAGTACTTC.

This clone is medium-sized by share. This chain connects TRBV6-5 to TRBJ1-4, with a tentative D call TRBD1 (5 bases). This CDR3 has 15 residues. Trimming cost V 0 bases and J 3 bases, with 8 bases left between them. Per germline, CDR1 MNHEY and CDR2 SVGAGI. The CDR3 reads CASSYSKGSNEKLFF. In DNA, the CDR3 is TGTGCCAGCAGTTACTCGAAGGGGTCTAATGAAAAACTGTTTTTT.

This clone was detected once. The V and J genes are TRBV6-5 and TRBJ1-1; 8 bases line up with TRBD1. Trimming cost V 0 bases and J 4 bases; bases outside gene matches: 1. CDR3 length equals 14 residues. The germline gives CDR1 MNHEY, CDR2 SVGAGI. The CDR3 DNA sequence: TGTGCCAGCAGTTACTCGGACAGGGCCACTGAAGCTTTCTTT. It translates to CASSYSDRATEAFF.

V and J are TRBV5-4 and TRBJ2-1, with D perhaps TRBD1 or TRBD2 (6 bases each). Deletions cut 0 bases from V and 1 base from J, with 14 bases between. CDR3 size: 17 residues. Germline V lookup: CDR1 SGHNT, CDR2 YYREEE (reference sequence). The CDR3 sequence: CASSLAAGHRSYNEQFF. The CDR3, as DNA: TGTGCCAGCAGCTTGGCCGCGGGACATAGGTCCTACAATGAGCAGTTCTTC. Full variable domain (rest looked up from reference TRBV5-4 and TRBJ2-1): ETGVTQSPTHLIKTRGQQVTLRCSSQSGHNTVSWYQQALGQGPQFIFQYYREEENGRGNFPPRFSGLQFPNYSSELNVNALELDDSALYLCASSLAAGHRSYNEQFFGPGTRLTVL.

The chain uses TRBV7-9 and TRBJ1-2; D is perhaps TRBD1 (5 bases). V was shortened by 5 bases and J by 4 bases, with 14 bases between the two germline ends. CDR3 length: 14 residues. The germline V gene has CDR1 SEHNR and CDR2 FQNEAQ (reference sequence). The CDR3 region has the DNA TGTGCCAGCAGCGCGGGGGGATTTTCCTATGGCTACACCTTC. As protein: CASSAGGFSYGYTF.

The gene calls are TRBV10-3 and TRBJ1-2; possibly TRBD1 for D (6 bases). Between the trimmed V and J ends, which lost 0 bases and 3 bases, there was a span of 11 bases. Germline V CDR1 and CDR2: ENHRY, SYGVKD. This CDR3 is 15 amino acids long. The CDR3 DNA is TGTGCCATCAGTGAGTCGACAGGCAGGCACTATGGCTACACCTTC. Amino acids: CAISESTGRHYGYTF.

The chain couples TRBV2 to TRBJ1-3, with D unresolved. The germline V and J ends were trimmed by 5 bases and 0 bases, with 5 bases remaining between them. There are 13 residues in the CDR3. The germline V gene has CDR1 SNHLY and CDR2 FYNNEI. CDR3 DNA sequence: TGTGCCAGCAGTCGGGACTCTGGAAACACCATATATTTT. Amino acid sequence: CASSRDSGNTIYF. The entire variable domain, with the rest obtained from reference TRBV2 and TRBJ1-3, is as follows: EPEVTQTPSHQVTQMGQEVILRCVPISNHLYFYWYRQILGQKVEFLVSFYNNEISEKSEIFDDQFSVERPDGSNFTLKIRSTKLEDSAMYFCASSRDSGNTIYFGEGSWLTVV.

The chain carries TRBV6-5 and TRBJ2-7; D ambiguous. Germline V gene lookup returns CDR1 MNHEY and CDR2 SVGAGI. Trimming pared 6 bases from V and 2 bases from J, leaving 11 bases between. The length of the CDR3 is 13 residues. The CDR3 is CASRDTATYEQYV. The CDR3 DNA follows: TGTGCCAGCAGAGACACCGCCACCTACGAGCAGTACGTC.

The chain carries TRBV3-1 (or the pseudogene TRBV3-2) and TRBJ2-3; 10 positions match TRBD2. The CDR3 consists of 15 residues. Germline V gene data show CDR1 as LGHDT and CDR2 as YNNKEL (reference sequence). J was trimmed by 3 bases and V by 3 bases; bases with no gene match: 3. The chain's CDR3 is CASSQSLAGTDTQYF. In nucleotides, the CDR3 is TGTGCCAGCAGCCAGTCACTAGCGGGGACAGATACGCAGTATTTT.

The chain uses TRBV2 and TRBJ2-6; TRBD1 might be the D (5 bases). The CDR3 runs 14 residues. V was clipped by 6 bases and J by 3 bases, with 9 bases between them. Germline-derived CDR1 and CDR2 are SNHLY and FYNNEI. The CDR3 loop reads CASSSGFGANVLTF. The CDR3 DNA sequence: TGTGCCAGCAGCTCAGGGTTTGGGGCCAACGTCCTGACTTTC.

This rearrangement joins TRBV7-5 to TRBJ1-1. TRBV7-5 counts as a pseudogene. The CDR3 is 11 amino acids. In DNA form, the CDR3 reads TGTGTCAAGAGATGGGGCACTGAAGCTTTCTTT. It is translated as CVKRWGTEAFF.

The chain carries TRBV20-1 and TRBJ1-1; possibly TRBD1 for D (5 bases). In germline, CDR1 is DFQATT, CDR2 SNEGSKA (reference sequence). The CDR3 runs 11 residues. The CDR3 DNA sequence: TGCAGCTGCCGGGGGGACACTGAAGCTTTCTTT. Its protein is CSCRGDTEAFF.

The chain uses TRBV7-9 and TRBJ2-5; D unclear. The CDR3 runs to 13 residues. V was pared by 0 bases and J by 4 bases, with 6 bases between. CDR1 and CDR2 (germline): SEHNR, FQNEAQ (reference sequence). CDR3 DNA: TGTGCCAGCAGCTTAGCGTCGGGAGAGACCCAGTACTTC. Encoded protein: CASSLASGETQYF.

The rearrangement joins TRBV19 to TRBJ2-1, with D unresolved. Trimming took off 2 bases at V and 7 bases at J, with 12 bases between the two ends. There are 14 residues in the CDR3. Per germline, CDR1 LNHDA and CDR2 SQIVND (reference sequence). The DNA for the CDR3 is TGTGCCAGTAGTATATTGCCAGGTGTGAATGAGCAGTTCTTC. Protein: CASSILPGVNEQFF.

CDR3 in amino acids: CASSAYSSLHF. The CDR3 nucleotides read TGTGCCAGCAGCGCCTACAGTTCCCTCCACTTT. The chain employs TRBV7-2 and TRBJ1-6, with D unresolved. V shed 5 bases and J shed 14 bases, with 10 bases lying between them. Germline CDR1 SGHTA, CDR2 FQGNSA. This CDR3 has 11 amino acids.

V is TRBV7-8 and J is TRBJ2-7; tentative D call: TRBD1 (6 bases). Between the trimmed V and J ends, which lost 0 bases and 7 bases, there was a span of 16 bases. Per the germline V gene, CDR1 is SGHVS and CDR2 is FQNEAQ. The CDR3 is 15 residues long. CDR3 protein: CASSLAGTTAREQYV. CDR3 nucleotides: TGTGCCAGCAGCTTAGCCGGGACAACGGCCCGAGAGCAGTACGTC.

V gene TRBV24-1 combines with J gene TRBJ2-2, with TRBD1 as a possible D gene (6 bases). The length of the CDR3 is 15 residues. Germline V CDR1 and CDR2: KGHDR, SFDVKD. Trimming shortened V by 3 bases and J by 6 bases, and 13 bases separated the two germline ends. The CDR3 sequence is CATSDTSGAAGELFF. In DNA form, the CDR3 reads TGTGCCACCAGTGATACATCAGGGGCAGCCGGGGAGCTGTTTTTT.

The chain combines TRBV18 with TRBJ2-7; D is ambiguous. The germline V and J ends were trimmed by 3 bases and 3 bases, with 9 bases remaining between them. The germline V gene has CDR1 KGHSH and CDR2 LQKENI. This CDR3 contains 13 residues. Written as DNA, the CDR3 is TGTGCCAGCTCACCTAATCAGGACTACGAGCAGTACGTC. Its translation: CASSPNQDYEQYV.

This clone has a single count. The chain carries TRBV5-6 and TRBJ2-1; D ambiguous. Per germline, CDR1 SGHDT and CDR2 YYEEEE. The CDR3 is 19 amino acids. V shed 3 bases and J shed 0 bases, with 22 bases lying between them. The CDR3 DNA reads as TGTGCCAGCAGCTCGACAACCGTAACATCGACCTTCTCCTACAATGAGCAGTTCTTC. This sequence encodes CASSSTTVTSTFSYNEQFF.